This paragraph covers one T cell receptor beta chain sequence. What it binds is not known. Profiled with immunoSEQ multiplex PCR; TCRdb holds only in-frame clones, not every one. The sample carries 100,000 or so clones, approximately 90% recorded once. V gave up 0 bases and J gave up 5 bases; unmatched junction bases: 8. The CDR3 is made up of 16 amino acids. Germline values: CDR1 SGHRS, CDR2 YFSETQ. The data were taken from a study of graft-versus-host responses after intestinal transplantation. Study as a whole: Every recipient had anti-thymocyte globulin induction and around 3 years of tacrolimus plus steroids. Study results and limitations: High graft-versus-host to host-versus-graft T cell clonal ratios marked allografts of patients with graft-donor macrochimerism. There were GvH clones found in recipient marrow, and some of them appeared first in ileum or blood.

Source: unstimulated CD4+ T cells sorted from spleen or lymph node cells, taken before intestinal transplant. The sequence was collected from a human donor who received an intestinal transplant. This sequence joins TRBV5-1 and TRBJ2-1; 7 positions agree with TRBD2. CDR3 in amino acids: CASSLGPTAGDNEQFF. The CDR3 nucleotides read TGCGCCAGCAGCTTGGGGCCCACGGCGGGAGACAATGAGCAGTTCTTC.